This paragraph reports one TCR beta chain. What it binds is unknown. This sample was taken from a study of cytomegalovirus exposure and HLA in healthy donors. Points from the study as a whole: HLA alleles were associated with roughly 15,000 TCR beta sequences in a later analysis at 0.05 false discovery rate. It was shown in a later analysis that HLA-associated TCR beta chains were more clonally expanded than other, equally common chains.

Germline loops: CDR1 SGHTA, CDR2 FQGTGA. The CDR3 contains 13 residues. The V and J ends lost 0 bases and 1 base respectively, with 3 bases between them. It was with 60 Vbeta and 13 Jbeta primers that the PCR ran. The data were produced by immunoSEQ multiplex PCR, yet TCRdb's version contains in-frame clones alone and is incomplete. The table shows 80,000 to 130,000 clones, with approximately 77% occurring only once. Sequenced: PBMCs. This rearrangement joins TRBV7-3 to TRBJ1-1; D is unresolved. The sequence was obtained from a male donor in good health and CMV-seropositive. Written as DNA, the CDR3 is TGTGCCAGCAGCTTAACCCAGAACACTGAAGCTTTCTTT. Amino acid sequence: CASSLTQNTEAFF. Looking up the rest from reference TRBV7-3 and TRBJ1-1 gives the full variable domain: GAGVSQTPSNKVTEKGKYVELRCDPISGHTALYWYRQSLGQGPEFLIYFQGTGAADDSGLPNDRFFAVRPEGSVSTLKIQRTERGDSAVYLCASSLTQNTEAFFGQGTRLTVV.